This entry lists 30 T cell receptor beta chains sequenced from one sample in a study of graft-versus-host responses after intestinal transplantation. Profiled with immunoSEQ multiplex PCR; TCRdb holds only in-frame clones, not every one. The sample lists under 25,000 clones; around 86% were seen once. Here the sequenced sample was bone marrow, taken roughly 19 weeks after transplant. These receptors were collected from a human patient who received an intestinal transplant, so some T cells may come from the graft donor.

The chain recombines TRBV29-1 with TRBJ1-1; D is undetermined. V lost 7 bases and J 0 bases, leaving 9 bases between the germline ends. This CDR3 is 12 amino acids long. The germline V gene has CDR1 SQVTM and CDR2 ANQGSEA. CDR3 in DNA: TGCAGCGCGGCCGAGATGAACACTGAAGCTTTCTTT. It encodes CSAAEMNTEAFF.

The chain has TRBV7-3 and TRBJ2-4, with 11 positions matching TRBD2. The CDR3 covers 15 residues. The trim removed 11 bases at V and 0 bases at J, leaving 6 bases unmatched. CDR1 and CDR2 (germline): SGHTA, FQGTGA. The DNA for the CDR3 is TGTGCCTGGAGACTAGCGGGATTAGCCAAAAACATTCAGTACTTC. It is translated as CAWRLAGLAKNIQYF.

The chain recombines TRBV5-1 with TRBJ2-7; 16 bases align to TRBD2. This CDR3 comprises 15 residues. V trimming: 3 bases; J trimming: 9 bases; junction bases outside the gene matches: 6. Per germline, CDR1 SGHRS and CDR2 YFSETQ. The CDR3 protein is CASSSGTSGREVQYF. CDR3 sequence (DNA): TGCGCCAGCAGCTCCGGGACTAGCGGGAGGGAGGTGCAGTACTTC.

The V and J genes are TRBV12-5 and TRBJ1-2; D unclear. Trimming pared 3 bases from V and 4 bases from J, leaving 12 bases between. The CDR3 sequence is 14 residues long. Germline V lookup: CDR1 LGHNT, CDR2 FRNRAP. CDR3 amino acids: CASGFGYESYGYTF. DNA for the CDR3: TGTGCTAGTGGTTTCGGGTACGAGAGCTATGGCTACACCTTC.

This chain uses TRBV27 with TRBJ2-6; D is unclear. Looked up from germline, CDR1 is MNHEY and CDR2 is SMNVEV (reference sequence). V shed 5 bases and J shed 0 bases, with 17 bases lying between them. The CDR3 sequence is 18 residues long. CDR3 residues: CASSPLGQVGSGANVLTF. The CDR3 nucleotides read TGTGCCAGCAGTCCCCTCGGGCAGGTTGGCTCTGGGGCCAACGTCCTGACTTTC. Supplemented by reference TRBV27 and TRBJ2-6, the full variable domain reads EAQVTQNPRYLITVTGKKLTVTCSQNMNHEYMSWYRQDPGLGLRQIYYSMNVEVTDKGDVPEGYKVSRKEKRNFPLILESPSPNQTSLYFCASSPLGQVGSGANVLTFGAGSRLTVL.

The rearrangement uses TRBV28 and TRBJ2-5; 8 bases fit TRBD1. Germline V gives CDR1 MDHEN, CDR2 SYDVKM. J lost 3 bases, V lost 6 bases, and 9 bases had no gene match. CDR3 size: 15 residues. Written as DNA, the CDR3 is TGTGCCAGCAGGGGGTCGGACAGGGAGGAAGAGACCCAGTACTTC. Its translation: CASRGSDREEETQYF. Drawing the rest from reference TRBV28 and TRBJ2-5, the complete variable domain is DVKVTQSSRYLVKRTGEKVFLECVQDMDHENMFWYRQDPGLGLRLIYFSYDVKMKEKGDIPEGYSVSREKKERFSLILESASTNQTSMYLCASRGSDREEETQYFGPGTRLLVL.

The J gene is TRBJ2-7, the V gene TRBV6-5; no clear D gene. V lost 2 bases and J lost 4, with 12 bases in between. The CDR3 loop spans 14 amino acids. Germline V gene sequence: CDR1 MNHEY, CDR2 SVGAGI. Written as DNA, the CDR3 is TGTGCCAGCAGTTACGGGCGGAAGACTTACGAGCAGTACTTC. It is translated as CASSYGRKTYEQYF.

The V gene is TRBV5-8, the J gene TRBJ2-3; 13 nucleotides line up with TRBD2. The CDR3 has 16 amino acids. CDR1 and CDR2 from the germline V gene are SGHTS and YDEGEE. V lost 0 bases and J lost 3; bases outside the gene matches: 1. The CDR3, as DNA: TGTGCCAGCAGCTTGGCGACTAGCGGGAGGACAGATACGCAGTATTTT. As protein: CASSLATSGRTDTQYF.

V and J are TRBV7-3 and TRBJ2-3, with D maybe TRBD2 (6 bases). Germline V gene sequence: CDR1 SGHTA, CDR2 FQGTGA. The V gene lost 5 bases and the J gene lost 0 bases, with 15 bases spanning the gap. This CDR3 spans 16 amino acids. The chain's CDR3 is CASSPDLSGSTDTQYF. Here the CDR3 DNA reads TGTGCCAGCAGCCCCGACCTTAGCGGCAGCACAGATACGCAGTATTTT.

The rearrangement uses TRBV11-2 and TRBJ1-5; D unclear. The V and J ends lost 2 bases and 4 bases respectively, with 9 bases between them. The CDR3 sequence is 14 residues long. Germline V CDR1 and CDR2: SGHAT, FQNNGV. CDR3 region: CASSLNGLNQPQHF. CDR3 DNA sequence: TGTGCCAGCAGCTTAAACGGCTTAAATCAGCCCCAGCATTTT.

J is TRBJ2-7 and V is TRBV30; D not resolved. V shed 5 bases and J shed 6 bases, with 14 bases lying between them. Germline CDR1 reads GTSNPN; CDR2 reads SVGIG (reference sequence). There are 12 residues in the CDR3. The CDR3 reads CAWGRFSAEQYF. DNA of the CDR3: TGTGCCTGGGGTCGGTTTTCCGCCGAGCAGTACTTC.

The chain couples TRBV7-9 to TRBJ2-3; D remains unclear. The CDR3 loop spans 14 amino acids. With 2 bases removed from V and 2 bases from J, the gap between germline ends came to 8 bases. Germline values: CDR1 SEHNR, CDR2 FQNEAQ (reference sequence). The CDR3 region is CASSLSSITDTQYF. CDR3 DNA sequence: TGTGCCAGCAGCTTATCATCGATCACAGATACGCAGTATTTT.

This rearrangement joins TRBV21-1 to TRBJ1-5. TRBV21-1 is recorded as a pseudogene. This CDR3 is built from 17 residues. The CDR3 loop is CASSKQARGGRNQPQHF. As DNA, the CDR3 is TGTGCCAGCAGCAAGCAAGCGCGTGGGGGGCGCAATCAGCCCCAGCATTTT.

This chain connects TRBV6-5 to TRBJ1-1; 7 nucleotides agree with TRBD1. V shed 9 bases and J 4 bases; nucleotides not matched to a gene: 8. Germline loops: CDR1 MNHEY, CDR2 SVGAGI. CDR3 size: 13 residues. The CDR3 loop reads CARNRGSGTEAFF. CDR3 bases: TGTGCCAGAAACAGGGGTTCGGGCACTGAAGCTTTCTTT.

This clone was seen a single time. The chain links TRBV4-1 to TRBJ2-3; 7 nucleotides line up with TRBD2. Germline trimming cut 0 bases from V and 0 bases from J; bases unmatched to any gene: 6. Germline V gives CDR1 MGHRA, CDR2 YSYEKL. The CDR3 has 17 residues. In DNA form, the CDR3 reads TGCGCCAGCAGCCAAGAGTGGATGACTAGCAGCACAGATACGCAGTATTTT. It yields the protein CASSQEWMTSSTDTQYF.

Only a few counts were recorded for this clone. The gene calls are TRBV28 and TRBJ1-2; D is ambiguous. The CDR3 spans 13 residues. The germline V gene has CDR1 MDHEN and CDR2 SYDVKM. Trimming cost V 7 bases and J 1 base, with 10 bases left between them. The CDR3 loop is CASTLAINYGYTF. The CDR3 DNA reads TGTGCCAGCACTTTGGCGATTAACTATGGCTACACCTTC.

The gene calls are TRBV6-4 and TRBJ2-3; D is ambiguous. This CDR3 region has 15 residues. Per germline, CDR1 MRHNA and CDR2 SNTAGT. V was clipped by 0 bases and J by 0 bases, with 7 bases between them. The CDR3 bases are TGTGCCAGCAGTGACTCGCCCGATAGCACAGATACGCAGTATTTT. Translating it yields CASSDSPDSTDTQYF.

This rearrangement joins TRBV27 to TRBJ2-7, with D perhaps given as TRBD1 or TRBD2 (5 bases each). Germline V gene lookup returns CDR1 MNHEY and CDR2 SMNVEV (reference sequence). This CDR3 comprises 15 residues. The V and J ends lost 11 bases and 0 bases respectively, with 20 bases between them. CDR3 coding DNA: TGTGCCGATAGAGGGAGAAGGGGCTTCTCCTACGAGCAGTACTTC. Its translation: CADRGRRGFSYEQYF.

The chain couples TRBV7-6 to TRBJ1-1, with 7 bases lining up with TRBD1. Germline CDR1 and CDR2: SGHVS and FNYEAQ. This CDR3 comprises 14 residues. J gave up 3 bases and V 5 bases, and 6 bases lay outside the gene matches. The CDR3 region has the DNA TGTGCCAGCAGCCAACCGGGACAGTACACTGAAGCTTTCTTT. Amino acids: CASSQPGQYTEAFF.

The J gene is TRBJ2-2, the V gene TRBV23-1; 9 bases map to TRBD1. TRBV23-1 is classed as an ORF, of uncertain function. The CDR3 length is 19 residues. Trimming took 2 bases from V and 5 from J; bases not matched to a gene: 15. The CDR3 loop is CASSQKGPEQGARTGELFF. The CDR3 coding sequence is TGCGCCAGCAGTCAAAAGGGCCCAGAACAGGGGGCGCGGACCGGGGAGCTGTTTTTT.

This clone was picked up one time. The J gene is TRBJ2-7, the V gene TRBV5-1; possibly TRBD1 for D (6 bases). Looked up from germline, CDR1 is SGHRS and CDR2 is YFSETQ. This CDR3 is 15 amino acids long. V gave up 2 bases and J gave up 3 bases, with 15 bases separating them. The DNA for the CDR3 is TGCGCCAGCAGCTTAAGGACAGAGGGTATCTACGAGCAGTACTTC. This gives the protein CASSLRTEGIYEQYF.

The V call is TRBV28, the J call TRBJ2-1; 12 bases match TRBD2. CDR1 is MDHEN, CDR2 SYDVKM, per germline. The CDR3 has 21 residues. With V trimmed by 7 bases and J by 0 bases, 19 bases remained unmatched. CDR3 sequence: CASTPVPSRGLAGSSYNEQFF. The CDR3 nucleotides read TGTGCCAGCACCCCCGTCCCCAGTCGCGGACTAGCGGGATCCTCCTACAATGAGCAGTTCTTC.

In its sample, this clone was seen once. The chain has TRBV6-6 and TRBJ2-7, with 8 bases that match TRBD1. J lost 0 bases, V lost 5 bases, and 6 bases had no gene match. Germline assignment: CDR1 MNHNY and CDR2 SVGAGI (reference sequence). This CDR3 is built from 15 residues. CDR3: CASSPGGQSSYEQYF. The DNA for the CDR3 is TGTGCCAGCAGTCCAGGGGGCCAGAGCTCCTACGAGCAGTACTTC.

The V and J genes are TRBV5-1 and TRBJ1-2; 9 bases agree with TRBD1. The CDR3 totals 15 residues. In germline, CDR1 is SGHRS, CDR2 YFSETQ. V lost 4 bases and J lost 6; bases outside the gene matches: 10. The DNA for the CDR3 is TGCGCCAGCAGCATCGCCACAGGGGGCGGGGATGGCTACACCTTC. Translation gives CASSIATGGGDGYTF.

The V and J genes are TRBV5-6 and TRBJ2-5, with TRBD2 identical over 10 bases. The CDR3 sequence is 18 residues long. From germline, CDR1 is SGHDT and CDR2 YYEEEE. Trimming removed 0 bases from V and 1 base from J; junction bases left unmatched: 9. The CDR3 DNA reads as TGTGCCAGCAGCTTGGCTCTAGCGGGAGTAAGGGGCCAAGAGACCCAGTACTTC. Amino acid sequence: CASSLALAGVRGQETQYF.

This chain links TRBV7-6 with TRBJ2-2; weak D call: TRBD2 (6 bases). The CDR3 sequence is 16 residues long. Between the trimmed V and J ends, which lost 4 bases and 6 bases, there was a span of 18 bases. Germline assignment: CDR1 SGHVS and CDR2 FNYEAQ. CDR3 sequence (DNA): TGTGCCAGCAGCTCCTTCCGGGAGCATAACCCCGGGGAGCTGTTTTTT. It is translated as CASSSFREHNPGELFF.

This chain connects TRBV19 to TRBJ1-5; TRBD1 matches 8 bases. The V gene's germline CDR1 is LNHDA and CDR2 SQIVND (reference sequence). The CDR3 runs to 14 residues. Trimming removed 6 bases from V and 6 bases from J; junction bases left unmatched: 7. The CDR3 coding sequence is TGTGCCAGTAGCAACCCAGGGGGCGGTCAGCCCCAGCATTTT. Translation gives CASSNPGGGQPQHF.

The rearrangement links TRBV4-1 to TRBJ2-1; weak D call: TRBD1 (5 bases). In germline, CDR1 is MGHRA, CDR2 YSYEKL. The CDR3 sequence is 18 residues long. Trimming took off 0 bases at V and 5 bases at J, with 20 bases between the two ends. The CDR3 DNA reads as TGCGCCAGCAGCCAAGATTCTATCTTGGGGCTAGGGGACAATGAGCAGTTCTTC. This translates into CASSQDSILGLGDNEQFF.

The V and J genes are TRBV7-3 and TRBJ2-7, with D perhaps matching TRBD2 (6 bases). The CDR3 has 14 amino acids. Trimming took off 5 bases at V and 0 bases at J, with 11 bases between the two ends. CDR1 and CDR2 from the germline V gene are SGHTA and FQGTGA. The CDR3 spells CASSAGPSSYEQYF. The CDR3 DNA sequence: TGTGCCAGCAGCGCGGGACCCAGCTCCTACGAGCAGTACTTC.

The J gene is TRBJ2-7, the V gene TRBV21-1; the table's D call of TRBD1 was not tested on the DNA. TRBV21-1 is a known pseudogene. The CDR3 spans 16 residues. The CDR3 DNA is TGTGCCAGCAGCAAAATAGGGACACCGAATCGGTACGAGCAGTACTTC. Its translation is CASSKIGTPNRYEQYF.